Below, 20 T cell receptor beta chains from the same sample are listed, as sequenced in a study of T cell responses to AZD1222 COVID-19 vaccine. Measured with immunoSEQ multiplex PCR; TCRdb has only the in-frame clones, and not every one. The data contain 57,000 or so clones, over 75% of them singletons. This specimen consisted of peripheral blood, obtained 28 days after the second AZD1222 dose. The receptors were gathered from an adult who received the AZD1222 COVID-19 vaccine.

The genes are TRBV11-2 and TRBJ2-7, with D possibly being TRBD1 (5 bases). CDR1 and CDR2 (germline): SGHAT, FQNNGV. The CDR3 runs 13 residues. Trimming took 0 bases from V and 5 from J, leaving 8 bases between them. The CDR3 nucleotides read TGTGCCAGCAGCTTAGATCAGGGCCACGAGCAGTACTTC. Amino acid sequence: CASSLDQGHEQYF.

The gene calls are TRBV7-9 and TRBJ2-1; a weak D match, TRBD2 (6 bases). The CDR3 loop spans 16 amino acids. Germline V gene sequence: CDR1 SEHNR, CDR2 FQNEAQ (reference sequence). V was cut by 6 bases and J by 5 bases, with 20 bases left in between. The CDR3 loop reads CASSPRGEVWNNEQFF. CDR3 DNA: TGTGCCAGCAGTCCCCGCGGGGAAGTTTGGAACAATGAGCAGTTCTTC.

This sequence joins TRBV9 and TRBJ2-5; a possible D gene is TRBD2 (5 bases). Germline assignment: CDR1 SGDLS and CDR2 YYNGEE. This CDR3 contains 16 residues. V lost 0 bases and J lost 4, with 16 bases in between. The CDR3 coding sequence is TGTGCCAGCAGCGTAGGGACGGGAATTGAGGGAGAGACCCAGTACTTC. It encodes CASSVGTGIEGETQYF.

Only one count was recorded for this clone. The gene calls are TRBV4-2 and TRBJ2-7, with D perhaps matching TRBD1 or TRBD2 (5 bases each). Germline CDR1 is LGHNA and CDR2 is YNFKEQ. This CDR3 is built from 14 residues. V shed 0 bases and J shed 2 bases, with 8 bases lying between them. CDR3 DNA sequence: TGTGCCAGCAGCCAAGAGGGGCGGGCCTACGAGCAGTACTTC. Its translation: CASSQEGRAYEQYF.

This chain uses TRBV5-6 with TRBJ2-3; D not resolved. Germline V gives CDR1 SGHDT, CDR2 YYEEEE. Trimming pared 2 bases from V and 1 base from J, leaving 5 bases between. The CDR3 is 13 amino acids. The CDR3 bases are TGTGCCAGCAGCTTCTGGGGCACAGATACGCAGTATTTT. Translating it yields CASSFWGTDTQYF.

This chain uses TRBV7-9 with TRBJ2-5; possibly TRBD2 for D (5 bases). Trimming took off 4 bases at V and 5 bases at J, with 14 bases between the two ends. The CDR3 consists of 14 residues. Germline values: CDR1 SEHNR, CDR2 FQNEAQ (reference sequence). The CDR3 coding sequence is TGTGCCAGCAGCTCCGGACTTTTCGAGGAGACCCAGTACTTC. Residues: CASSSGLFEETQYF.

CDR3 nucleotide sequence: TGTGCCAGCAGCTTAATAGGGCGGGAGACCCAGTACTTC. This translates into CASSLIGRETQYF. The rearrangement joins TRBV5-4 to TRBJ2-5, with D unresolved. Germline loops: CDR1 SGHNT, CDR2 YYREEE (reference sequence). CDR3 length equals 13 residues. Between the trimmed V and J ends, which lost 2 bases and 5 bases, there was a span of 10 bases.

The J gene is TRBJ1-4, the V gene TRBV19, with 7 bases fitting TRBD1. V was clipped by 3 bases and J by 7 bases; unmatched bases: 5. The CDR3 runs 14 residues. Per the germline V gene, CDR1 is LNHDA and CDR2 is SQIVND (reference sequence). The CDR3 is CASSIFQGGEKLFF. In DNA, the CDR3 is TGTGCCAGTAGTATCTTCCAGGGGGGTGAAAAACTGTTTTTT.

This chain connects TRBV11-3 to TRBJ1-1; D is possibly TRBD1 (6 bases). This CDR3 is built from 13 residues. Trimming pared 1 base from V and 4 bases from J, leaving 7 bases between. Germline CDR1 reads SGHNT; CDR2 reads YENEEA. The CDR3 sequence: CASSLVGGTEAFF. The CDR3, as DNA: TGTGCCAGCAGCTTAGTAGGGGGCACTGAAGCTTTCTTT.

The chain joins TRBV3-1 (or the pseudogene TRBV3-2) to TRBJ1-5; TRBD1 might be the D (6 bases). With 3 bases removed from V and 4 bases from J, the gap between germline ends came to 13 bases. The CDR3 is 15 residues long. The germline CDR1 and CDR2 sequences are LGHDT and YNNKEL (reference sequence). CDR3 in amino acids: CASSHAGARNQPQHF. CDR3 bases: TGTGCCAGCAGCCACGCGGGGGCAAGGAATCAGCCCCAGCATTTT.

This clone turned up a few times. This sequence joins TRBV21-1 and TRBJ1-6; the table assigns TRBD1, which was not confirmed against the DNA. TRBV21-1 is assigned pseudogene status. CDR3 length equals 21 residues. CDR3 residues: CASSKRDRGPKDHEAGSPLHF. Here the CDR3 DNA reads TGTGCCAGCAGCAAACGGGACAGGGGGCCGAAAGATCACGAGGCAGGATCACCCCTCCACTTT.

The table lists this clone with a count of one. The chain employs TRBV7-8 and TRBJ1-5; 9 nucleotides line up with TRBD1. CDR3 length equals 16 residues. CDR1 is SGHVS and CDR2 is FQNEAQ in the germline V gene. With V trimmed by 4 bases and J by 6 bases, 10 bases remained unmatched. CDR3 sequence: CASSSPGQGIGQPQHF. The CDR3 DNA reads as TGTGCCAGCAGCTCCCCGGGACAGGGAATCGGTCAGCCCCAGCATTTT.

In its sample, this clone was seen once. The chain recombines TRBV6-2 or TRBV6-3 with TRBJ2-7, with 11 bases fitting TRBD2. CDR1 is MNHEY and CDR2 is SVGEGT in the germline V gene. This CDR3 comprises 16 residues. With 4 bases clipped from V and 2 bases from J, the junction kept 7 bases outside the gene matches. The CDR3 bases are TGTGCCAGCAGTTCCCCCGGGACTAGCGGTACCTACGAGCAGTACTTC. Amino acid sequence: CASSSPGTSGTYEQYF.

V usage is TRBV19 and J usage is TRBJ2-7; no definite D call. Germline V lookup: CDR1 LNHDA, CDR2 SQIVND (reference sequence). The CDR3 is 11 residues long. Trimming removed 7 bases at V and 5 bases at J, with 9 bases between. The CDR3 sequence: CASMVAHEQYF. For the CDR3, the DNA is TGTGCCAGTATGGTGGCCCACGAGCAGTACTTC.

V is TRBV6-4 and J is TRBJ2-1, with D perhaps TRBD1 (5 bases). Germline CDR1 and CDR2: MRHNA and SNTAGT. The ends were cut back, 5 bases at V and 0 bases at J, with 8 bases in the middle. The CDR3 has 14 residues. The chain's CDR3 is CASSPGISYNEQFF. The DNA for the CDR3 is TGTGCCAGCAGTCCAGGGATCTCCTACAATGAGCAGTTCTTC.

V usage is TRBV28 and J usage is TRBJ1-5; D may be TRBD1 (5 bases). The CDR3 runs 15 residues. The germline V gene has CDR1 MDHEN and CDR2 SYDVKM. The germline V and J ends were trimmed by 6 bases and 1 base, with 13 bases remaining between them. The CDR3 sequence is CASRGAEGSNQPQHF. The CDR3 DNA is TGTGCCAGCAGGGGAGCTGAGGGGAGCAATCAGCCCCAGCATTTT.

This chain links TRBV30 with TRBJ2-7, with a tentative D call TRBD1 (6 bases). Germline CDR1 reads GTSNPN; CDR2 reads SVGIG (reference sequence). This CDR3 region has 13 residues. Trimming took off 5 bases at V and 4 bases at J, with 15 bases between the two ends. The CDR3 nucleotides are TGTGCCTGGTCGACAGGAGGTGCTTACGAGCAGTACTTC. Amino acid sequence: CAWSTGGAYEQYF.

The V and J genes are TRBV19 and TRBJ2-5; the match to TRBD1 covers 7 bases. CDR1 is LNHDA, CDR2 SQIVND, per germline (reference sequence). This CDR3 is built from 18 residues. V lost 6 bases, J lost 2 bases, and 18 bases stayed unmatched. The CDR3 loop is CASSETVPRAGGQETQYF. The CDR3 nucleotides are TGTGCCAGTAGCGAAACTGTCCCCCGGGCAGGGGGACAAGAGACCCAGTACTTC.

The chain carries TRBV6-6 and TRBJ1-3; D not certain. CDR1 and CDR2 (germline): MNHNY, SVGAGI (reference sequence). Trimming stripped 3 bases from V and 0 bases from J, with 6 bases between. The CDR3 extends over 14 amino acids. DNA for the CDR3: TGTGCCAGCAGTTATACAATCTCTGGAAACACCATATATTTT. This sequence encodes CASSYTISGNTIYF.

This clone came up once. The rearrangement links TRBV7-2 to TRBJ1-5, with no clear D. The V end lost 5 bases, the J end lost 2 bases, and 7 bases lay between the germline ends. Looked up from germline, CDR1 is SGHTA and CDR2 is FQGNSA. This CDR3 is built from 13 residues. The CDR3 DNA is TGTGCCAGCAGCCGCGAGCGCAATCAGCCCCAGCATTTT. This gives the protein CASSRERNQPQHF.